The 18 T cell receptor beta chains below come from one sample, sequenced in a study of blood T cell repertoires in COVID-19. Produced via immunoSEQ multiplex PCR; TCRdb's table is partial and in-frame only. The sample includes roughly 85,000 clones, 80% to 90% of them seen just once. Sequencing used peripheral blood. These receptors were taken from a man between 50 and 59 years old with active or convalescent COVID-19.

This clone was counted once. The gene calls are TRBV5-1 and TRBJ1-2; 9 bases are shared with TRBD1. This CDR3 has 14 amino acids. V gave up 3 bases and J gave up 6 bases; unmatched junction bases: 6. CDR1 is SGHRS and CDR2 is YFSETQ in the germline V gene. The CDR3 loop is CASSSGTGSHGYTF. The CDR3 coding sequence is TGCGCCAGCAGCTCCGGGACAGGGTCCCATGGCTACACCTTC.

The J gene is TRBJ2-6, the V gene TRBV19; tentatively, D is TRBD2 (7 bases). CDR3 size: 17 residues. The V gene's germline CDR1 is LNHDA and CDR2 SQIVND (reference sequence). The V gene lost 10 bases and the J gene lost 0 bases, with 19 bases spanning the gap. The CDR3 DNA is TGTGCCACCCGATGGGGGGGGGCCGGCTCTGGGGCCAACGTCCTGACTTTC. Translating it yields CATRWGGAGSGANVLTF.

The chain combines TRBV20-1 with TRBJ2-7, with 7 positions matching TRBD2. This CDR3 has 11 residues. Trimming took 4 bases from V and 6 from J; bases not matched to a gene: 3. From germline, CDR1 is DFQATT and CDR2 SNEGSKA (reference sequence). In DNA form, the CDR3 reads TGCAGTGCTAAATGGACTAGCGAGCAGTACTTC. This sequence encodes CSAKWTSEQYF.

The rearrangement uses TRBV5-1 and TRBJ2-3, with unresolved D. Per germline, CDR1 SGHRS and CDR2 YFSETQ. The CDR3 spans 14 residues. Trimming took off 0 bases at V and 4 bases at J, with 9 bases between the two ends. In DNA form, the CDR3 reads TGCGCCAGCAGCTTGGTCGATCGGGCAGATACGCAGTATTTT. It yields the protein CASSLVDRADTQYF.

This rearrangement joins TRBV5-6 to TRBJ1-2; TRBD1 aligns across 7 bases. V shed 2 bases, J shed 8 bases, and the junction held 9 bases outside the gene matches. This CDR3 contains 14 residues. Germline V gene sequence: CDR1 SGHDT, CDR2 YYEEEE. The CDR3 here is CASSLKNRGDGYTF. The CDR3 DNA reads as TGTGCCAGCAGCTTAAAAAACAGGGGCGACGGCTACACCTTC.

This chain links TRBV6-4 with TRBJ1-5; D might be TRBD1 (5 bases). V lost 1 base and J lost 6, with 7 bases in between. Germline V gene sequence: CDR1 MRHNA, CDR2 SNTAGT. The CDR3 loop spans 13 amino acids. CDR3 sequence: CASSDLGPQPQHF. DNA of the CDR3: TGTGCCAGCAGTGACTTGGGGCCTCAGCCCCAGCATTTT.

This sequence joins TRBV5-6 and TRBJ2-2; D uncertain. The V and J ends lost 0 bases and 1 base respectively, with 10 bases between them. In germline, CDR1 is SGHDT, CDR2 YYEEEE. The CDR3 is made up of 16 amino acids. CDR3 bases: TGTGCCAGCAGCTTGGAAGTGCGAATGAACACCGGGGAGCTGTTTTTT. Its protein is CASSLEVRMNTGELFF.

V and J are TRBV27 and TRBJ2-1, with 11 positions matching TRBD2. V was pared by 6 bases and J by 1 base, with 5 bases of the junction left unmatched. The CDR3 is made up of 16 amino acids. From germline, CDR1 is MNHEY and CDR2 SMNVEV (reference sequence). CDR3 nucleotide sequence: TGTGCCAGCAGCTTACTAGCGGGAGAATCCTACAATGAGCAGTTCTTC. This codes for CASSLLAGESYNEQFF.

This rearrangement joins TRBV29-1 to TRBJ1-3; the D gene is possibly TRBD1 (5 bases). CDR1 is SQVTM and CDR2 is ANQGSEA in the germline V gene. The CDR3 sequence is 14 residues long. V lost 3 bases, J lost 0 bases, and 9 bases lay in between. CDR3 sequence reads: CSVEGPGSGNTIYF. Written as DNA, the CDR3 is TGCAGCGTTGAGGGGCCAGGCTCTGGAAACACCATATATTTT.

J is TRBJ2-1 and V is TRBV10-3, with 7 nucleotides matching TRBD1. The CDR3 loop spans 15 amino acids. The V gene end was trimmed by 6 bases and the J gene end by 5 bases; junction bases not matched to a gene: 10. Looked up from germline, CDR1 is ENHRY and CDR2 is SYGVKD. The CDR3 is CAIREGGDVNNEQFF. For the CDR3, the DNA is TGTGCCATCAGGGAAGGGGGCGACGTTAACAATGAGCAGTTCTTC.

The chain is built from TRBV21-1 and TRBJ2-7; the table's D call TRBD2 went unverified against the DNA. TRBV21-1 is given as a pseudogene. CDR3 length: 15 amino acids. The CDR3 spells CASSNGTSAPYEQYF. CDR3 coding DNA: TGTGCCAGCAGCAATGGGACTAGCGCACCCTACGAGCAGTACTTC.

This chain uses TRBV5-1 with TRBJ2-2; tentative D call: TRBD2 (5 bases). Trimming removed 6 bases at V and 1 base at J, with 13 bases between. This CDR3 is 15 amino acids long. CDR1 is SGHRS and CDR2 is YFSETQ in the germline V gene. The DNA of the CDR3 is TGCGCCAGCATCCCCCTCGAGGGGAACACCGGGGAGCTGTTTTTT. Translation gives CASIPLEGNTGELFF.

Written as DNA, the CDR3 is TGTGCCAGCAGCTCCCAGGGTTACCTCGACCAAGAGACCCAGTACTTC. Protein: CASSSQGYLDQETQYF. The V gene is TRBV7-2, the J gene TRBJ2-5; perhaps TRBD1 as D (5 bases). Germline lookup yields CDR1 SGHTA and CDR2 FQGNSA. The CDR3 totals 16 residues. V was shortened by 4 bases and J by 0 bases, with 15 bases between the two germline ends.

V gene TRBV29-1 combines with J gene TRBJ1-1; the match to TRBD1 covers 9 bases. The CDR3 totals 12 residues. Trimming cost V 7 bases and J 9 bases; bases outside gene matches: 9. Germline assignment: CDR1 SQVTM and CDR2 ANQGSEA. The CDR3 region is CSARGTGLQAFF. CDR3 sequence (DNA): TGCAGCGCCCGAGGGACAGGGTTACAAGCTTTCTTT.

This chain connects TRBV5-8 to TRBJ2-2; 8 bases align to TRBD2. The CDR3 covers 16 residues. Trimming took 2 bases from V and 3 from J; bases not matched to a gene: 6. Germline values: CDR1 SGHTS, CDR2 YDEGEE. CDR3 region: CASSFRIGGDTGELFF. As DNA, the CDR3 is TGTGCCAGCAGCTTCCGGATCGGGGGGGACACCGGGGAGCTGTTTTTT.

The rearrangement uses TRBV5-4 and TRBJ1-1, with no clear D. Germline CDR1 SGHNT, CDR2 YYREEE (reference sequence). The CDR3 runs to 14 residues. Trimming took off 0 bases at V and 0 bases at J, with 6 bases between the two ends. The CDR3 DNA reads TGTGCCAGCAGCTTGGGACAAATGAACACTGAAGCTTTCTTT. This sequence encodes CASSLGQMNTEAFF.

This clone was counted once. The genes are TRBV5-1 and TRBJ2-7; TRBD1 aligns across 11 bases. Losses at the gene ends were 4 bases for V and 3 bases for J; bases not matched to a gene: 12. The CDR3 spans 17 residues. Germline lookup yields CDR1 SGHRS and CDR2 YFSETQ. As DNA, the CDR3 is TGCGCCAGCAGCACGGGACAGGGGGGACCCCGGGACTACGAGCAGTACTTC. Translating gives CASSTGQGGPRDYEQYF.

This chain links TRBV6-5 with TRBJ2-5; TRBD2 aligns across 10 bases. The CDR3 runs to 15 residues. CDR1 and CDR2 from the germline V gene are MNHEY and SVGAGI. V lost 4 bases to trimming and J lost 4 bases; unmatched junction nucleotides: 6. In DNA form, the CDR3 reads TGTGCCAGCAGTTCGAGCGGGGGGGCCATAGAGACCCAGTACTTC. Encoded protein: CASSSSGGAIETQYF.